The source of this T cell receptor (beta chain) is a study of T cell changes during pregnancy in multiple sclerosis. Method: immunoSEQ multiplex PCR; TCRdb's copy keeps in-frame clones and lacks some. The repertoire holds 70,000 to 95,000 clones, around 94% seen once, with roughly 2% in the top ten. This CDR3 region has 13 residues. V lost 9 bases, J lost 5 bases, and 8 bases stayed unmatched. Germline V gene sequence: CDR1 ENHRY, CDR2 SYGVKD. This clonotype was sampled from a female donor in good health, enrolled as a control in a pregnancy study. The V call is TRBV10-3, the J call TRBJ2-7, with 9 positions matching TRBD1. This specimen consisted of peripheral blood, obtained in the second trimester of pregnancy. CDR3 nucleotide sequence: TGTGCCATGTCCGGGACAGGGAGTGACGAGCAGTACTTC. Encoded protein: CAMSGTGSDEQYF.